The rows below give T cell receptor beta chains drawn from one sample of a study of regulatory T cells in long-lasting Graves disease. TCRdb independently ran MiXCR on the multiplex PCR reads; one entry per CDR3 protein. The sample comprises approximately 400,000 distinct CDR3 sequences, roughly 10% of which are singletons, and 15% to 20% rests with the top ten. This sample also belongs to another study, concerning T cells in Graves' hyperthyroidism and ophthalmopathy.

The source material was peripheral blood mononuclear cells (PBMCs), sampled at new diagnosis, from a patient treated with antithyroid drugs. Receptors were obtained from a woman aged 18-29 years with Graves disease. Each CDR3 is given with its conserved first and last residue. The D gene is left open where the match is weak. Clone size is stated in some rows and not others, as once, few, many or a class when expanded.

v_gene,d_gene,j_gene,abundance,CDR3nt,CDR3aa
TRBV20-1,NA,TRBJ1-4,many,TGCAGTGCTAGTTATTCAACTAATGAAAAACTGTTTTTT,CSASYSTNEKLFF
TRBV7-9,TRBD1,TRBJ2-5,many,TGTGCCAGCAGCTATACAGGGGGGCGTGAGACCCAGTACTTC,CASSYTGGRETQYF
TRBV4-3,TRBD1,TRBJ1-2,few,TGCGCCAGCAGCCCCCTAGGGACAGGGGACTATGGCTACACCTTC,CASSPLGTGDYGYTF
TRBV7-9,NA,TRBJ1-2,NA,TGTGCCAGCAGCTTACGGGACATGGAGGATGGCTACACCTTC,CASSLRDMEDGYTF
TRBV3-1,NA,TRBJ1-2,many,TGTGCCAGCAGCCATAAGCATGGCTACACCTTC,CASSHKHGYTF
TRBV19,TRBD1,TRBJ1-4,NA,TGTGCCAGTACCCCGGGACAGGAGAATGAAAAACTGTTTTTT,CASTPGQENEKLFF
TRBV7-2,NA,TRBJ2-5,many,TGTGCCAGCAGCTTAGCGCTGCCCGTGGAGACCCAGTACTTC,CASSLALPVETQYF
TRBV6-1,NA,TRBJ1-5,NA,TGTGCCAGTTCAAGACAGGCGGAGCTCCAGCATTTT,CASSRQAELQHF
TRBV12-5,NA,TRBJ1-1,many,TGTGCTAGTGGTTTGATTATCGACCCTGAAGCTTTCTTT,CASGLIIDPEAFF
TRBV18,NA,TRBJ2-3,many,TGTGCCAGCTCACCGACGGACGTAGATACGCAGTATTTT,CASSPTDVDTQYF
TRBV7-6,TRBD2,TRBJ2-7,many,TGTGCCAGCAGCTTACGGGCGGGAACTCGGGAGGGCTACGAGCAGTACTTC,CASSLRAGTREGYEQYF
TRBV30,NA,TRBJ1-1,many,TGTGCCTGGAGGAAGGGACTGAACACTGAAGCTTTCTTT,CAWRKGLNTEAFF
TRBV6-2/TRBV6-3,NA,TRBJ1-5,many,TGTGCCAGCAGACGGGGGGCCAATCAGCCCCAGCATTTT,CASRRGANQPQHF
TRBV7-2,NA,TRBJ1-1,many,TGTGCCAGCAGCTTATTAAGCAAGAACACTGAAGCTTTCTTT,CASSLLSKNTEAFF
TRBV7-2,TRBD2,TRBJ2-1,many,TGTGCCAGCAGCTTTCATTCAGCGGGGGCCTACAATGAGCAGTTCTTC,CASSFHSAGAYNEQFF
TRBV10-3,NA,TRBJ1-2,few,TGTGCCATCAGTGAGTCGTTGGGGGCGCAGTCCTATGGCTACACCTTC,CAISESLGAQSYGYTF
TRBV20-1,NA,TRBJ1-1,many,TGCAGTGTCAGGGAGGACACTGAAGCTTTCTTT,CSVREDTEAFF
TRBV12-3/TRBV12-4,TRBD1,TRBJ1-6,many,TGTGCCAGCAGTCCCTCAACAGGGGAGGCTTCACCCCTCCACTTT,CASSPSTGEASPLHF
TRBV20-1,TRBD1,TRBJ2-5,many,TGCAGTGCTAGGGGACAGGGGGAGACTAGTGAGACCCAGTACTTC,CSARGQGETSETQYF
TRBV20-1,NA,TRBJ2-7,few,TGCAGTGCTGGAGACCCGGGACACCTCTCCTACGAGCAGTACTTC,CSAGDPGHLSYEQYF
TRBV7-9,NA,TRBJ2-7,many,TGTGCCAGCAGCTTAGGTCCCGAGCAGTACTTC,CASSLGPEQYF
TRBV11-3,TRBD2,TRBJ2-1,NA,TGTGCCAGCATCTTAGCGGGTCTGTACAATGAGCAGTTCTTC,CASILAGLYNEQFF
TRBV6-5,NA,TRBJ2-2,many,TGTGCCAGCAGTTACACGGGGGGCAAGAAGACCGGGGAGCTGTTTTTT,CASSYTGGKKTGELFF
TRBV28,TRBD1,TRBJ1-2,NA,TGTGCCAGCAGTTCAAGGATGGGACAGGGAAACACCTTC,CASSSRMGQGNTF
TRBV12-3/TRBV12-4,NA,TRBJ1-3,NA,TGTGCCAGCAGAGACAGCTCTGGAAACACCATATATTTT,CASRDSSGNTIYF
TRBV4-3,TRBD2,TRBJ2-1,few,TGCGCCAGCAGCCAGGGGTGGCCTAGCGGACCTTCGCACAATGAGCAGTTCTTC,CASSQGWPSGPSHNEQFF
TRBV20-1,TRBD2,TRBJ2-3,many,TGCAGTGCTCACCCGCTAGCGGGAACTACAGATACGCAGTATTTT,CSAHPLAGTTDTQYF
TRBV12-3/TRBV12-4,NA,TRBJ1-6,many,TGTGCCAGCAGCTCGGGCCCCCGTTCACCCCTCCACTTT,CASSSGPRSPLHF
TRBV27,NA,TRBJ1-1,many,TGTGCCAGCAGTTTAGATTTTAGGGGCCGGAACACTGAAGCTTTCTTT,CASSLDFRGRNTEAFF
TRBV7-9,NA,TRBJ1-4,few,TGTGCCAGCAGCTTAGGGAGGGGGACGATGGGTCTGTTTTTT,CASSLGRGTMGLFF
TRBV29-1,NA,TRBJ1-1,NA,TGCAGCGCCTGGGGGGCAGGGCTGAACACTGAAGCTTTCTTT,CSAWGAGLNTEAFF
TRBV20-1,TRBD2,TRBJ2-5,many,TGCAGTGCTGGGGATAGCGGGGGATGGGAAGAGACCCAGTACTTC,CSAGDSGGWEETQYF
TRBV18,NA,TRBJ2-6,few,TGTGCCAGCTCACCTTCGGACGGAAACTCTGGGGCCAACGTCCTGACTTTC,CASSPSDGNSGANVLTF
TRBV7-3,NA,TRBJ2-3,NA,TGTGCCAGCAGTCCTAGGGGGTTTGGCACAGATACGCAGTATTTT,CASSPRGFGTDTQYF
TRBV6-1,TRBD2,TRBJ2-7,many,TGTGCCAGCAGACATAAACTAGCGGGACTCGTCCTAGAGCAGTACTTC,CASRHKLAGLVLEQYF
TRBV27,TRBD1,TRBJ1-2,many,TGTGCCAGCAGTTTAAGCGGCAGGGGGCACTCGGCTGGCTACACCTTC,CASSLSGRGHSAGYTF
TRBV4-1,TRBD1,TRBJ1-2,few,TGCGCCAGCAGCCACCCGGGACAGGGGATTGGCTATACCTTC,CASSHPGQGIGYTF
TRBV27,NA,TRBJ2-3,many,TGTGCCAGCAGTTTATCTCGGCTCCCAGATACGCAGTATTTT,CASSLSRLPDTQYF
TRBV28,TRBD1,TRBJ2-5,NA,TGTGCCAGCAGTTTTACAGGGGCCCGGGACCCCCAAGAGACCCAGTACTTC,CASSFTGARDPQETQYF
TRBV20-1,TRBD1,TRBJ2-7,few,TGCAGTGCTAGAGACAGGGGGTTAAGCCACGAGCAGTACTTC,CSARDRGLSHEQYF
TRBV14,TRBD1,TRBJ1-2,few,TGTGCCAGCAGCCAGTTGGACAGGGGGCATTATGGCTACACCTTC,CASSQLDRGHYGYTF
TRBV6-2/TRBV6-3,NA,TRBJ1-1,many,TGTGCCAGCAGGTGGACGAGAAACACTGAAGCTTTCTTT,CASRWTRNTEAFF
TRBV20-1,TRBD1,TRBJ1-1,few,TGCAGTGCTAGAGCCACAGGGGGAGAAGCTTTCTTT,CSARATGGEAFF
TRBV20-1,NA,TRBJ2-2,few,TGCAGTGCTAGAGACAAGAACACCGGGGAGCTGTTTTTT,CSARDKNTGELFF